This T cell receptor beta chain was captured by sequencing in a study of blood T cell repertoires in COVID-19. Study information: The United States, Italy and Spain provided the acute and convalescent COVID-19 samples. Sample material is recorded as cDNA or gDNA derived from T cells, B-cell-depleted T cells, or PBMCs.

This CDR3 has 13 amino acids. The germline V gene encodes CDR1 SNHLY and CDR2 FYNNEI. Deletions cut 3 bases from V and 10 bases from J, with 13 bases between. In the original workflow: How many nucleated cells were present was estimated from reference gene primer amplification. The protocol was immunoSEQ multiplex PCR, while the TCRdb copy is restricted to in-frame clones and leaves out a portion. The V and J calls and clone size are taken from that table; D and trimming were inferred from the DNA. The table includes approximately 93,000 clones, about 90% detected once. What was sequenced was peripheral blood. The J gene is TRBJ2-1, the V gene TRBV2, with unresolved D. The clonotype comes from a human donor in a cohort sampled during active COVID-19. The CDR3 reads CASSDSARREQFF. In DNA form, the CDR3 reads TGTGCCAGCAGTGACTCGGCTAGACGAGAGCAGTTCTTC.